The clone carrying this TCR beta chain was observed a few times. Its antigen remains unidentified. At least 7 million PBMCs were isolated per sample. The authors extracted at least 5 micrograms of total RNA per sample. Primed by a sample-barcoded 5' primer and a J-beta primer mix, a second PCR proceeded for 7 to 11 cycles. TCRdb ran MiXCR on the 5' RACE reads and lists one entry per CDR3 protein. This table has about 830,000 distinct CDR3 sequences, 58% appearing once. Losses at the gene ends were 6 bases for V and 3 bases for J; bases not matched to a gene: 11. This CDR3 is 16 amino acids long. Germline CDR1 ENHRY, CDR2 SYGVKD. The sample comes from a study of blood T cells in healthy people across ages. Overall study results and limits: Relative to aged donors, long-lived donors carried more naive CD4+ cells and displayed higher diversity.

J is TRBJ1-5 and V is TRBV10-3; 7 bases are a match to TRBD1. This receptor was obtained from a man younger than 45 in good health. The sequencing input was blood. The CDR3 nucleotides are TGTGCCATCAGCTCTTCCGGGACAGCGATCAATCAGCCCCAGCATTTT. Its translation: CAISSSGTAINQPQHF.